This T cell receptor beta chain was observed in a study of blood T cells in healthy people across ages. Comment on this clonotype: Antigen unknown.

Broader study findings: Unsorted PBMC material precluded a definitive naive versus antigen-experienced comparison.

Each of the donors had approximately 10 milliliters of peripheral blood drawn into EDTA-treated Vacutainer tubes. Germline lookup yields CDR1 SGHTA and CDR2 FQGNSA. There are 20 residues in the CDR3. The V gene end was trimmed by 5 bases and the J gene end by 0 bases; junction bases not matched to a gene: 19. Next came a second PCR, run for about 6 to 11 cycles, which used a sample-barcoded 5' primer along with a J-beta primer mix. TCRdb analysed the 5' RACE reads with MiXCR anew, one entry per CDR3 protein. This table has about 830,000 distinct CDR3 sequences, about 62% appearing once. The sequenced material came from blood. This sequence was found in a man aged 25 to 40 in good health. The chain is built from TRBV7-2 and TRBJ2-7, with 10 nucleotides matching TRBD1. CDR3 sequence (DNA): TGTGCCAGCAGCCGATGGGCTGGGACAGGGGTCGGGGCGAGCTCCTACGAGCAGTACTTC. This translates into CASSRWAGTGVGASSYEQYF. Filled out from reference TRBV7-2 and TRBJ2-7, the complete variable domain reads GAGVSQSPSNKVTEKGKDVELRCDPISGHTALYWYRQSLGQGLEFLIYFQGNSAPDKSGLPSDRFSAERTGGSVSTLTIQRTQQEDSAVYLCASSRWAGTGVGASSYEQYFGPGTRLTVT.